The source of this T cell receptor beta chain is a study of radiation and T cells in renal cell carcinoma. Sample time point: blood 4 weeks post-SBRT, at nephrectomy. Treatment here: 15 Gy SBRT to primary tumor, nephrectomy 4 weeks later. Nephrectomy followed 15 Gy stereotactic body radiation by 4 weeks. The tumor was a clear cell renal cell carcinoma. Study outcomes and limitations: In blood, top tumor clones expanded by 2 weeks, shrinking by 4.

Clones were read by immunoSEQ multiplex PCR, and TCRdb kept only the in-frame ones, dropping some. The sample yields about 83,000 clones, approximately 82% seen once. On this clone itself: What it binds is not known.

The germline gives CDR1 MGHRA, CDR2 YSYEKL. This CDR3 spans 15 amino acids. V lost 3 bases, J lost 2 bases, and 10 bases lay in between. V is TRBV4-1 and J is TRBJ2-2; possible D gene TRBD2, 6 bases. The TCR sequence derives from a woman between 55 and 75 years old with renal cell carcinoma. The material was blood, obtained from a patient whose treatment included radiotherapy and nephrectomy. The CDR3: CASSQEGFNTGELFF. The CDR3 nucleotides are TGCGCCAGCAGCCAGGAGGGTTTCAACACCGGGGAGCTGTTTTTT.